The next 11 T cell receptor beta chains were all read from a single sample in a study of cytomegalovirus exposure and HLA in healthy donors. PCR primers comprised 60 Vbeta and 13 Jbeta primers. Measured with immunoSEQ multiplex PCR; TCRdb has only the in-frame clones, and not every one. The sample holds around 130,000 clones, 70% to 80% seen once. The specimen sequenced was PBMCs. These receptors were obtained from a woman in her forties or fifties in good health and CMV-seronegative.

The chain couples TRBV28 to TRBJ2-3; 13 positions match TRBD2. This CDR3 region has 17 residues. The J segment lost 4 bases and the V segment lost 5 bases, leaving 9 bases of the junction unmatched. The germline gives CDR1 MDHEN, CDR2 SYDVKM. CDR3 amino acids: CASSPGTSGIFADTQYF. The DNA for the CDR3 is TGTGCCAGCAGTCCCGGGACTAGCGGGATTTTTGCAGATACGCAGTATTTT. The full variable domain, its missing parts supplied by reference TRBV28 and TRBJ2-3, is DVKVTQSSRYLVKRTGEKVFLECVQDMDHENMFWYRQDPGLGLRLIYFSYDVKMKEKGDIPEGYSVSREKKERFSLILESASTNQTSMYLCASSPGTSGIFADTQYFGPGTRLTVL.

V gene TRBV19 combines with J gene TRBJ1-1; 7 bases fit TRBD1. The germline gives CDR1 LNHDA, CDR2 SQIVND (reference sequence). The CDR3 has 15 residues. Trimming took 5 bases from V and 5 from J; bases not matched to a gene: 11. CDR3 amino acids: CASSHRAGGATEAFF. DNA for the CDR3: TGTGCCAGTAGTCATAGGGCAGGGGGAGCGACTGAAGCTTTCTTT.

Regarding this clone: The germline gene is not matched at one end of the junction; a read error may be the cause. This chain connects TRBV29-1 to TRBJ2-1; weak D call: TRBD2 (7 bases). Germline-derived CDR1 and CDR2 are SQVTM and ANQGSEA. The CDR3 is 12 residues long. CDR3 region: CSAIGGLNEQFF. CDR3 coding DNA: TGTTCGGCGATCGGGGGGCTGAATGAGCAGTTCTTC.

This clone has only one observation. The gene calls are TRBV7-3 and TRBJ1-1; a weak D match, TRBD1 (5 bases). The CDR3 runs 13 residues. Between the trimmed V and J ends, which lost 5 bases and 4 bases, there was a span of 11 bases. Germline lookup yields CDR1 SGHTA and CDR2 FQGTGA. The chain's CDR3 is CASSVVQGTEAFF. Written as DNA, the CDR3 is TGTGCCAGCAGCGTCGTCCAGGGCACTGAAGCTTTCTTT.

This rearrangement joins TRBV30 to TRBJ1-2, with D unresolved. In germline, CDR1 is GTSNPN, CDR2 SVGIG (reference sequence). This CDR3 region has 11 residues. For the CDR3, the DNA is TGTGCTCGGGAGACTAACTATGGCTACACCTTC. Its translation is CARETNYGYTF.

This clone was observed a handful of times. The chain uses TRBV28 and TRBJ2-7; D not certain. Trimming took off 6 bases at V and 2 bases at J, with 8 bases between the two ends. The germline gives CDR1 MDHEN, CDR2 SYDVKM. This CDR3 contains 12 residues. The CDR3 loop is CASSTDTYEQYF. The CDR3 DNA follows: TGTGCCAGCAGCACTGATACCTACGAGCAGTACTTC. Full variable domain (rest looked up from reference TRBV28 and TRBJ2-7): DVKVTQSSRYLVKRTGEKVFLECVQDMDHENMFWYRQDPGLGLRLIYFSYDVKMKEKGDIPEGYSVSREKKERFSLILESASTNQTSMYLCASSTDTYEQYFGPGTRLTVT.

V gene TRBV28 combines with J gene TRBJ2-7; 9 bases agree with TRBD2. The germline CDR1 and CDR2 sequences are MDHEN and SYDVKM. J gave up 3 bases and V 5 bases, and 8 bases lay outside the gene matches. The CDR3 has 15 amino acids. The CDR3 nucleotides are TGTGCCAGCAGTCCCTTGGAGACTAGCGGCTACGAGCAGTACTTC. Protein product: CASSPLETSGYEQYF.

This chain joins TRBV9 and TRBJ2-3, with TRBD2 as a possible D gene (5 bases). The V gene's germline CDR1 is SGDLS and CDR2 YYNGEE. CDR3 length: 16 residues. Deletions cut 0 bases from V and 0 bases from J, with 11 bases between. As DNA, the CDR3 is TGTGCCAGCAGCGTAGTAGGCGGGTACAGCACAGATACGCAGTATTTT. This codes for CASSVVGGYSTDTQYF.

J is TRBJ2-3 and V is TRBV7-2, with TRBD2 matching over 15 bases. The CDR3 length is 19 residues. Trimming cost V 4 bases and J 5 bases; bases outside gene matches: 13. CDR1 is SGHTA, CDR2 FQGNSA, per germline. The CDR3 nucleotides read TGTGCCAGCAGCTCGACCCTTCACCCGGGACTAGCGGGAGGAGATACGCAGTATTTT. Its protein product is CASSSTLHPGLAGGDTQYF.

CDR3 nucleotides: TGCGCCAGCAGCTGGGGGGTCGAGACCCAGTACTTC. The encoded protein is CASSWGVETQYF. V and J are TRBV5-1 and TRBJ2-5; maybe TRBD2 (6 bases). The CDR3 is 12 amino acids. The ends were cut back, 3 bases at V and 5 bases at J, with 8 bases in the middle. The germline V gene encodes CDR1 SGHRS and CDR2 YFSETQ.

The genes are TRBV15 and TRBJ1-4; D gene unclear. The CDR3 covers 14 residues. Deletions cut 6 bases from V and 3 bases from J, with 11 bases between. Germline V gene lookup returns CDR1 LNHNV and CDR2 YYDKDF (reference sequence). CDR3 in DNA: TGTGCCACCAGGCAAGAGAGGTCTAATGAAAAACTGTTTTTT. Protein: CATRQERSNEKLFF.